This entry is about one T cell receptor beta chain. The table lists this clonotype with many counts. The antigen this receptor binds is unknown. Base qualities are missing; no much larger clone stands one base away. Library construction relied on RT-PCR. The sequencing machine was an Illumina HiSeq 2500. TCRdb took the public reads, trimmed them with fastp at Q25, ran MiXCR for clone calling and kept in-frame beta chains. Merged by CDR3 protein, the rows form single entries marked with the most common genes and DNA. The sample profile shows around 760,000 distinct CDR3 sequences; around 14% of them were found once. 5.5% to 7% of the sample belongs to the ten largest clones. This specimen belongs to a study of response to subunit inactivated influenza vaccine (dated by TCRdb to the late 2010s). Regarding the study in general: To follow how T cells responded to a trivalent subunit inactivated influenza vaccine, the researchers relied on deep quantitative profiling of the T cell receptor repertoire. What the authors observed across the whole study: According to the authors, only a limited number of new T cells may be recruited by each seasonal influenza vaccination.

The CDR3 holds 15 amino acids from the cysteine to the phenylalanine. The read is trimmed to its CDR3 DNA, 45 bases read in frame from base 1. V ends up 1 base short and J 8 bases short, with an unmatched junction base count of 3. CDR1 and CDR2, looked up from the germline V gene, are SGHRS and YFSETQ. In this chain, TRBV5-1 is recombined with TRBJ2-1; TRBD2 aligns with 13 central bases. The sequences come from PBMCs from blood, collected approximately 15 days before vaccination. The TCR comes from a man in his fifties or sixties who received an inactivated influenza vaccine. Donor details come from another sample of the same person, matched by shared clones. The sequenced DNA is TGCGCCAGCAGCTTGACTAGCGGGGGGGCCTATGAGCAGTTCTTC. Its protein reads: CASSLTSGGAYEQFF.